These 8 T cell receptor beta chains were sequenced from one sample in a study of vaccination and CD4 T cells after COVID-19. An Oncomine TCR Beta short-read assay was used to sequence the DNA from cultured CD4+ T cells. TCRdb used MiXCR to reprocess the PCR reads, holding one entry per CDR3 protein. The profile shows approximately 10,000 distinct CDR3 sequences, 50% of them singletons. These receptors' targets are unknown. The sample's treatment: 10-day PBMC culture with coronavirus spike peptide pools or control peptides (ViraFEST assay). Sequencing input: CD4+ T cells from blood, cultured in vitro. These receptors all stem from a human donor who had recovered from COVID-19.

This chain uses TRBV3-1 with TRBJ1-2, with D hard to call. The CDR3 has 13 amino acids. V was cut by 3 bases and J by 4 bases, with 9 bases left in between. Germline V gene sequence: CDR1 LGHDT, CDR2 YNNKEL (reference sequence). This CDR3 reads CASSQGIVYGYTF. DNA for the CDR3: TGTGCCAGCAGCCAGGGGATAGTCTATGGCTACACCTTC. The entire variable domain, with the rest obtained from reference TRBV3-1 and TRBJ1-2, is as follows: DTAVSQTPKYLVTQMGNDKSIKCEQNLGHDTMYWYKQDSKKFLKIMFSYNNKELIINETVPNRFSPKSPDKAHLNLHINSLELGDSAVYFCASSQGIVYGYTFGSGTRLTVV.

This clonotype was picked up one time. V and J are TRBV7-2 and TRBJ1-2, with no clear D. The germline V gene has CDR1 SGHTA and CDR2 FQGNSA. V lost 1 base, J lost 4 bases, and 4 bases lay in between. This CDR3 has 12 residues. The chain's CDR3 is CASSLGLYGYTF. In nucleotides, the CDR3 is TGTGCCAGCAGCTTAGGGCTCTATGGCTACACCTTC.

The chain uses TRBV18 and TRBJ1-1; 7 bases agree with TRBD1. This CDR3 is built from 14 residues. Germline values: CDR1 KGHSH, CDR2 LQKENI. V was pared by 6 bases and J by 1 base, with 5 bases of the junction left unmatched. The CDR3 loop is CASSPGTENTEAFF. CDR3 nucleotides: TGTGCCAGCTCGCCCGGGACAGAGAACACTGAAGCTTTCTTT.

V is TRBV6-9 and J is TRBJ2-1, with TRBD1 as a possible D gene (5 bases). Trimming left V 7 bases short and J 4 bases short, with 11 bases between. CDR1 is MNHGY and CDR2 is SVAAGI in the germline V gene. CDR3 length: 13 residues. The DNA for the CDR3 is TGTGCCAGCATGGGGCGGACGTACAATGAGCAGTTCTTC. It specifies CASMGRTYNEQFF.

The chain is built from TRBV12-3 or TRBV12-4 and TRBJ1-1; no firm D call. This CDR3 is built from 14 residues. Trimming took off 7 bases at V and 5 bases at J, with 17 bases between the two ends. The CDR3 loop reads CASTLSPRDTEAFF. CDR3 DNA: TGTGCCAGCACCCTATCACCAAGGGATACTGAAGCTTTCTTT.

The chain has TRBV7-9 and TRBJ1-5; D remains ambiguous. The CDR3 loop spans 17 amino acids. Germline V gene data show CDR1 as SEHNR and CDR2 as FQNEAQ (reference sequence). Trimming took off 1 base at V and 1 base at J, with 14 bases between the two ends. For the CDR3, the DNA is TGTGCCAGCAGCTTAGTAAGGGATGGTGGAAGCAATCAGCCCCAGCATTTT. Its translation: CASSLVRDGGSNQPQHF.

This chain links TRBV20-1 with TRBJ2-7; 11 bases map to TRBD1. Trimming at V came to 5 bases and at J to 4 bases, leaving 10 bases not matched to a gene. Germline V gene data show CDR1 as DFQATT and CDR2 as SNEGSKA (reference sequence). The CDR3 runs 15 residues. This chain's CDR3 is CSAPGGTGGEYEQYF. CDR3 DNA: TGCAGTGCTCCAGGGGGGACAGGGGGTGAGTACGAGCAGTACTTC.

This clonotype was seen more than once but under ten times. The chain is built from TRBV10-3 and TRBJ2-1, with D possibly TRBD1 on 6 matching bases. This CDR3 is built from 16 residues. Deletions cut 6 bases from V and 7 bases from J, with 22 bases between. Germline CDR1 reads ENHRY; CDR2 reads SYGVKD. For the CDR3, the DNA is TGTGCCATCAGCCCAGGAGTAGGACAGCGGTCTAATGAGCAGTTCTTC. Translating gives CAISPGVGQRSNEQFF.